This record concerns one T cell receptor (beta chain) sequence. Its antigen is as yet unknown. The data derive from a study of cytomegalovirus exposure and HLA in healthy donors. Findings of the study overall: Later on, a genetic analysis was performed. It linked a missense variant in DCLRE1C with V- and J-gene trimming of TCR beta.

It was with 60 Vbeta and 13 Jbeta primers that the PCR ran. Clones were sequenced by immunoSEQ multiplex PCR, and TCRdb holds only the in-frame ones, with some missing. This table holds 140,000 or so clones, around 86% found once. V was clipped by 4 bases and J by 14 bases, with 17 bases between them. CDR1 is SSHAT, CDR2 FNYEAQ, per germline (reference sequence). The CDR3 loop spans 12 amino acids. The sequence was obtained from a woman aged 25-40 years in good health and CMV-seronegative. The V call is TRBV7-7, the J call TRBJ2-5; a weak D match, TRBD1 (7 bases). Sequences were obtained from PBMCs. CDR3 nucleotide sequence: TGTGCCAGCAGCTCGGAGGAGGGACAGCTTTACTTC. It is translated as CASSSEEGQLYF.